A single TCR beta chain is shown here with its context. Its antigen is unidentified. A much bigger clone sits one base away, suggesting this may be a read error. The sample comes from a study of glioma-infiltrating T cells. Study details: Target coverage was roughly 4.5- to 11-fold for 800,000 to 1,000,000 blood T cells. Study results and caveats: Tissue-blood divergence was below expectation in non-neoplastic patients, above in gliomas. Patients with low tissue-blood divergence carried a signature set of shared blood CDR3 motifs.

Germline V gene lookup returns CDR1 MGHDK and CDR2 SYGVNS. The CDR3 consists of 15 residues. The V and J ends lost 2 bases and 7 bases respectively, with 15 bases between them. The iRepertoire nested amplicon-rescue multiplex PCR amplified TCR alpha and beta CDR3s from RNA. Using its own MiXCR run on the multiplex PCR reads, TCRdb lists one record per CDR3 protein. The sample lists 300,000 to 400,000 distinct CDR3 sequences, about two fifths occurring once. The receptor's source is a human donor with low-grade glioma or glioblastoma, undergoing nonglioma brain surgery, or in good health (not recorded which). Sequencing used glioma tissue, nonneoplastic brain tissue, or PBMCs (not recorded which). The chain links TRBV25-1 to TRBJ2-1; the D gene could be TRBD1 or TRBD2 (5 bases each). CDR3 protein: CASSEPPGRKNEQFF. CDR3 sequence (DNA): TGTGCCAGCAGTGAACCCCCGGGACGGAAGAATGAGCAGTTCTTC. Drawing the rest from reference TRBV25-1 and TRBJ2-1, the complete variable domain is EADIYQTPRYLVIGTGKKITLECSQTMGHDKMYWYQQDPGMELHLIHYSYGVNSTEKGDLSSESTVSRIRTEHFPLTLESARPSHTSQYLCASSEPPGRKNEQFFGPGTRLTVL.